The 24 T cell receptor beta chains presented below share a single source sample, sequenced in a study of blood T cell repertoires in COVID-19. Sequencing was performed with immunoSEQ multiplex PCR; in TCRdb, only in-frame clones are kept and a portion is missing. The table records 100,000 or so clones, more than 90% of them present only once. Sequences were obtained from peripheral blood. Every receptor here comes from a woman between 50 and 59 years old with COVID-19, enrolled during active disease.

The J gene is TRBJ2-1, the V gene TRBV3-1 (or the pseudogene TRBV3-2); 7 bases are shared with TRBD1. The V and J ends lost 1 base and 10 bases, in that order; junction bases with no gene match: 10. CDR1 and CDR2 from the germline V gene are LGHDT and YNNKEL (reference sequence). The CDR3 spans 15 residues. CDR3 DNA: TGTGCCAGCAGCCAAGGCTTAGGGACAGATTTAGAGCAGTTCTTC. Amino acid sequence: CASSQGLGTDLEQFF.

The chain has TRBV11-3 and TRBJ2-7, with TRBD2 matching over 11 bases. Per the germline V gene, CDR1 is SGHNT and CDR2 is YENEEA. With 4 bases clipped from V and 0 bases from J, the junction kept 5 bases outside the gene matches. The CDR3 consists of 16 residues. As DNA, the CDR3 is TGTGCCAGCAGCTCAAATAGCGGGGGGGACTCCTACGAGCAGTACTTC. Translation: CASSSNSGGDSYEQYF.

This rearrangement joins TRBV5-4 to TRBJ1-1; TRBD1 aligns across 8 bases. CDR3 length: 17 residues. The ends lost 0 bases at V and 3 bases at J; junction bases unmatched: 10. Germline V CDR1 and CDR2: SGHNT, YYREEE (reference sequence). CDR3 sequence: CASSLGQGKGKYTEAFF. CDR3 coding DNA: TGTGCCAGCAGCTTGGGACAGGGGAAGGGGAAATACACTGAAGCTTTCTTT.

The J gene is TRBJ1-3, the V gene TRBV27; no clear D. V gave up 3 bases and J gave up 4 bases, with 10 bases separating them. The CDR3 loop spans 14 amino acids. Germline values: CDR1 MNHEY, CDR2 SMNVEV (reference sequence). The CDR3 bases are TGTGCCAGCAGTTTTAGTCGAACCGGAAACACCATATATTTT. It specifies CASSFSRTGNTIYF.

V and J are TRBV19 and TRBJ2-7; 10 nucleotides match TRBD1. This CDR3 region has 15 residues. With 2 bases clipped from V and 5 bases from J, the junction kept 6 bases outside the gene matches. CDR1 is LNHDA and CDR2 is SQIVND in the germline V gene (reference sequence). The CDR3 DNA is TGTGCCAGTAGTATATCCGGGACAGGGGTTCACGAGCAGTACTTC. It is translated as CASSISGTGVHEQYF.

The rearrangement uses TRBV28 and TRBJ2-7; TRBD1 might be the D (6 bases). CDR3 size: 14 residues. Germline V gene lookup returns CDR1 MDHEN and CDR2 SYDVKM. The germline V and J ends were trimmed by 4 bases and 2 bases, with 12 bases remaining between them. In nucleotides, the CDR3 is TGTGCCAGCAGTTCGACAGGCTATGCCTACGAGCAGTACTTC. It codes for CASSSTGYAYEQYF.

The chain combines TRBV15 with TRBJ1-4; no definite D call. Per the germline V gene, CDR1 is LNHNV and CDR2 is YYDKDF (reference sequence). Trimming shortened V by 1 base and J by 8 bases, and 8 bases separated the two germline ends. The CDR3 length is 13 residues. CDR3 in amino acids: CATSRGGREKLFF. In nucleotides, the CDR3 is TGTGCCACCAGCAGAGGCGGGCGGGAAAAACTGTTTTTT.

This clone was found once. The CDR3 region is CAISRTGSTGQPQHF. CDR3 nucleotide sequence: TGTGCCATCAGTAGAACGGGATCAACGGGACAGCCCCAGCATTTT. This chain connects TRBV10-3 to TRBJ1-5; D remains ambiguous. The CDR3 length is 15 residues. Germline V gives CDR1 ENHRY, CDR2 SYGVKD. V gave up 5 bases and J gave up 7 bases, with 18 bases separating them.

This clone showed up just once. The J gene is TRBJ2-7, the V gene TRBV4-1, with D possibly TRBD2 on 6 matching bases. Germline V gene data show CDR1 as MGHRA and CDR2 as YSYEKL. The CDR3 contains 15 residues. V lost 1 base to trimming and J lost 0 bases, with 10 bases between them. CDR3 sequence: CASSQGDSGSYEQYV. The DNA for the CDR3 is TGCGCCAGCAGCCAAGGGGACTCCGGCTCCTACGAGCAGTACGTC.

The chain has TRBV3-1 (or the pseudogene TRBV3-2) and TRBJ1-2, with D unresolved. CDR3 size: 12 residues. Trimming removed 0 bases from V and 8 bases from J, with 7 bases in between. Per the germline V gene, CDR1 is LGHDT and CDR2 is YNNKEL (reference sequence). This CDR3 is CASSQDEGGYTF. In DNA form, the CDR3 reads TGTGCCAGCAGCCAAGATGAGGGAGGCTACACCTTC.

The J gene is TRBJ2-7, the V gene TRBV21-1; the listed D gene, TRBD1, was not tested against the DNA. TRBV21-1 is labeled a pseudogene. This CDR3 is 16 amino acids long. Written as DNA, the CDR3 is TGTGCCAGCAGCAAAAGTAACGCAGGGGATGGGTACGAGCAGTACTTC. It codes for CASSKSNAGDGYEQYF.

This rearrangement joins TRBV6-5 to TRBJ2-1, with D possibly being TRBD2 (6 bases). Germline CDR1 is MNHEY and CDR2 is SVGAGI. The CDR3 covers 13 residues. Trimming took off 5 bases at V and 13 bases at J, with 18 bases between the two ends. The CDR3 coding sequence is TGTGCCAGCAGTCCCCAGGGTCTAGCGTATCAGTTCTTC. This codes for CASSPQGLAYQFF.

This clone came up a few times. The chain's CDR3 is CASSFLSGDGYTF. CDR3 in DNA: TGTGCCAGCAGTTTTCTTTCAGGTGATGGCTACACCTTC. The chain employs TRBV28 and TRBJ1-2; D call uncertain. The CDR3 loop spans 13 amino acids. In germline, CDR1 is MDHEN, CDR2 SYDVKM. The V end was cut by 3 bases, the J end by 6 bases, with 11 bases between.

In the case of this clone: Additional DNA sequences in this sample encode the identical CDR3. The rearrangement uses TRBV27 and TRBJ1-2, with 7 bases fitting TRBD1. The V segment lost 3 bases and the J segment 3 bases; nucleotides outside the gene matches: 4. This CDR3 is built from 14 residues. Germline CDR1 and CDR2: MNHEY and SMNVEV (reference sequence). CDR3 in amino acids: CASSFGGGDYGYTF. The CDR3 DNA reads TGTGCCAGCAGTTTCGGAGGGGGCGACTATGGCTACACCTTC.

The chain couples TRBV6-1 to TRBJ2-7; 10 bases agree with TRBD1. From germline, CDR1 is MNHNS and CDR2 SASEGT. This CDR3 is 16 amino acids long. V was pared by 3 bases and J by 4 bases, with 9 bases of the junction left unmatched. The CDR3 spells CASSEFRQGAQYEQYV. The CDR3 DNA reads as TGTGCCAGCAGTGAGTTCCGACAGGGGGCGCAGTACGAGCAGTACGTC.

This clone was seen more than once but under ten times. This chain uses TRBV11-2 with TRBJ1-1; D possibly corresponds to TRBD1 (6 bases). V lost 3 bases to trimming and J lost 0 bases, with 8 bases between them. Germline CDR1 reads SGHAT; CDR2 reads FQNNGV. The CDR3 extends over 14 amino acids. CDR3 sequence (DNA): TGTGCCAGCAGCTTGAACAGGGTGAACACTGAAGCTTTCTTT. Its translation is CASSLNRVNTEAFF.

This clone was detected once. The J gene is TRBJ2-3, the V gene TRBV5-1; 7 nucleotides agree with TRBD1. V trimming: 7 bases; J trimming: 3 bases; junction bases outside the gene matches: 14. This CDR3 has 16 amino acids. Germline V lookup: CDR1 SGHRS, CDR2 YFSETQ. The chain's CDR3 is CASAKDRAGGTDTQYF. The CDR3 DNA reads TGCGCCAGCGCAAAAGACAGGGCGGGTGGGACAGATACGCAGTATTTT.

The V call is TRBV11-2, the J call TRBJ2-2, with D possibly matching TRBD1 (6 bases). V was shortened by 1 base and J by 7 bases, with 16 bases between the two germline ends. In germline, CDR1 is SGHAT, CDR2 FQNNGV. The CDR3 is 16 residues long. The CDR3 DNA reads as TGTGCCAGCAGCTTAGGACCCGACAGGCAGAGCGGGGAGCTGTTTTTT. Protein sequence: CASSLGPDRQSGELFF.

The V and J genes are TRBV5-1 and TRBJ1-1; maybe TRBD1 (5 bases). The V gene's germline CDR1 is SGHRS and CDR2 YFSETQ. The CDR3 length is 14 residues. Between the trimmed V and J ends, which lost 5 bases and 1 base, there was a span of 12 bases. The DNA for the CDR3 is TGCGCCAGCAGATCCACAGGCCCGAACACTGAAGCTTTCTTT. It specifies CASRSTGPNTEAFF.

Points on this clone: Germline is not matched at one junction end, which may reflect a read error. V gene TRBV7-2 combines with J gene TRBJ1-2, with TRBD1 matching 9 bases. Per germline, CDR1 SGHTA and CDR2 FQGNSA. This CDR3 comprises 15 residues. The CDR3 is CASSPRDRVNSGYTF. CDR3 nucleotides: TGTGCCAGCAGCCCCCGGGACAGGGTAAACTCTGGCTACACCTTC.

V is TRBV3-1 (or the pseudogene TRBV3-2) and J is TRBJ2-1; weak D call: TRBD2 (6 bases). The CDR3 runs to 14 residues. V was clipped by 2 bases and J by 9 bases, with 14 bases between them. Germline V gives CDR1 LGHDT, CDR2 YNNKEL (reference sequence). The CDR3 DNA reads as TGTGCCAGCAGCCAATTCCTAGCGACTGCTGAGCAGTTCTTC. This sequence encodes CASSQFLATAEQFF.

This chain uses TRBV12-5 with TRBJ1-6; D is undetermined. There are 13 residues in the CDR3. V shed 6 bases and J shed 6 bases, with 9 bases lying between them. CDR1 LGHNT and CDR2 FRNRAP come from the germline V gene. The CDR3 sequence: CASGLTGNSPLHF. The CDR3 bases are TGTGCTAGTGGCCTGACGGGTAATTCACCCCTCCACTTT. Supplemented by reference TRBV12-5 and TRBJ1-6, the full variable domain reads DARVTQTPRHKVTEMGQEVTMRCQPILGHNTVFWYRQTMMQGLELLAYFRNRAPLDDSGMPKDRFSAEMPDATLATLKIQPSEPRDSAVYFCASGLTGNSPLHFGNGTRLTVT.

The genes are TRBV19 and TRBJ1-5; TRBD1 agrees at 7 bases. This CDR3 has 17 residues. CDR1 is LNHDA, CDR2 SQIVND, per germline (reference sequence). Losses at the gene ends were 3 bases for V and 0 bases for J; bases not matched to a gene: 8. The CDR3 DNA reads TGTGCCAGTAGTATTGGGACAGCAAAATATAGCAATCAGCCCCAGCATTTT. The encoded protein is CASSIGTAKYSNQPQHF.

This clone was counted only a few times. The chain employs TRBV14 and TRBJ1-1; D is unclear. The CDR3 has 15 amino acids. The V gene's germline CDR1 is SGHDN and CDR2 FVKESK. Trimming stripped 3 bases from V and 1 base from J, with 12 bases between. This CDR3 reads CASSQAGIGNTEAFF. As DNA, the CDR3 is TGTGCCAGCAGCCAGGCGGGGATAGGGAACACTGAAGCTTTCTTT.